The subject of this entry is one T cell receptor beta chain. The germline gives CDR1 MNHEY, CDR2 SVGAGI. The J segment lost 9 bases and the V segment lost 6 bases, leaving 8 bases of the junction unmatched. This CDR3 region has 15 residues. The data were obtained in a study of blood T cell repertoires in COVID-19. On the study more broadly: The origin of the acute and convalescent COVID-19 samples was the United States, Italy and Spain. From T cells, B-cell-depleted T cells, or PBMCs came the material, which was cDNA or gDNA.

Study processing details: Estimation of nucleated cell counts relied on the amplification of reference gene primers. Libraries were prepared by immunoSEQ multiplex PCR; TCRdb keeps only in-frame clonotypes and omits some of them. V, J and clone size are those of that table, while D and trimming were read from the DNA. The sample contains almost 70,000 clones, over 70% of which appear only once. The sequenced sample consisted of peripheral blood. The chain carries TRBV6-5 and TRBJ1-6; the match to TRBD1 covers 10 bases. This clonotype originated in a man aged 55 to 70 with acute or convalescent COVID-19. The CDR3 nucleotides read TGTGCCAGCAGCCCCGACAGGGGGCTTGGTTCACCCCTCCACTTT. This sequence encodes CASSPDRGLGSPLHF.